The source of this T cell receptor beta chain is a study of cytomegalovirus exposure and HLA in healthy donors. General study results and limits: Presence/absence analyses assumed roughly uniform sequencing depth across donors, which may not hold. TCR beta chains associated with HLA were, in a later analysis, more clonally expanded than equally common others.

This CDR3 has 15 amino acids. The germline CDR1 and CDR2 sequences are LNHDA and SQIVND (reference sequence). V lost 7 bases to trimming and J lost 0 bases, with 12 bases between them. This clone came up once. What it recognizes is unknown. Primers included in the PCR were 60 Vbeta and 13 Jbeta primers. The method was immunoSEQ multiplex PCR; TCRdb's version includes in-frame clones alone and lacks a portion of them. The sample carries 150,000 to 200,000 clones, roughly four fifths recorded once. Material for sequencing was PBMCs. The genes are TRBV19 and TRBJ1-4, with D unresolved. This TCR derives from a woman in her thirties or forties in good health and CMV-seronegative. CDR3 sequence reads: CASTMRETTNEKLFF. CDR3 DNA: TGTGCCAGTACTATGCGGGAGACAACTAATGAAAAACTGTTTTTT. The full variable domain, with the rest looked up from reference TRBV19 and TRBJ1-4, is DGGITQSPKYLFRKEGQNVTLSCEQNLNHDAMYWYRQDPGQGLRLIYYSQIVNDFQKGDIAEGYSVSREKKESFPLTVTSAQKNPTAFYLCASTMRETTNEKLFFGSGTQLSVL.